The present entry profiles one T cell receptor (beta chain) with its context. Just one base apart from a much larger clone, this may be a read error. In Seattle, patients joined the study during active infection and were tracked longitudinally. In the source study's methods: Quantification of nucleated cells was approximated via reference gene primer amplification. Data came from immunoSEQ multiplex PCR; TCRdb stores just in-frame clones and leaves some out. The V and J calls and clone size come from that table; D and trimming were worked out from the DNA. Of around 210,000 clones listed, about 85% are singletons. The sample belongs to a study of blood T cell repertoires in COVID-19. Study-wide context: COVID-19 samples from acute and convalescent phases originated in the United States, Italy and Spain.

The sequence was obtained from a man in his 60s with COVID-19, enrolled during active disease. Sequenced: peripheral blood.

CDR3 sequence reads: CASSSGQNTEAFF. In nucleotides, the CDR3 is TGCGCCAGCAGCTCGGGACAGAACACTGAAGCTTTCTTT. The chain links TRBV5-1 to TRBJ1-1; tentatively, D is TRBD1 (6 bases). V gave up 3 bases and J gave up 1 base, with 7 bases separating them. Looked up from germline, CDR1 is SGHRS and CDR2 is YFSETQ. CDR3 length equals 13 residues.